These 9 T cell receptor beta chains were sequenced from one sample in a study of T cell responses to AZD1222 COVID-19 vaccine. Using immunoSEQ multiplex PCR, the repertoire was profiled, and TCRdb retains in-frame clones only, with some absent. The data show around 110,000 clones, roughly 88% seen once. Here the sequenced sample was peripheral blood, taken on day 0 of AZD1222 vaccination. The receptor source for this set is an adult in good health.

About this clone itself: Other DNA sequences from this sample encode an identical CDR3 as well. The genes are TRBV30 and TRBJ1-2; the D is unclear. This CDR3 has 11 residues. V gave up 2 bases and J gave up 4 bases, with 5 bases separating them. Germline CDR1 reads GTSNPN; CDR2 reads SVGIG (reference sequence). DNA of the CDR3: TGTGCCTGGAGTAGGAGCTATGGCTACACCTTC. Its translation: CAWSRSYGYTF.

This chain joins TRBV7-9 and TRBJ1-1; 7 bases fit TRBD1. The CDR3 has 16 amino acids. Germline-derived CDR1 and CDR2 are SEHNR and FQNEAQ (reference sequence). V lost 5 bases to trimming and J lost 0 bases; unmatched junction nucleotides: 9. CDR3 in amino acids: CASSARGGALNTEAFF. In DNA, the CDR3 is TGTGCCAGCAGCGCCAGGGGGGGGGCGCTGAACACTGAAGCTTTCTTT.

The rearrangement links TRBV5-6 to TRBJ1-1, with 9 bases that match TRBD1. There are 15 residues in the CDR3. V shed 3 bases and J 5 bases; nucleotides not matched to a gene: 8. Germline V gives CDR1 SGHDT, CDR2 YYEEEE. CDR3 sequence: CASSYTTGGGTEAFF. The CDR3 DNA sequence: TGTGCCAGCAGCTATACGACAGGGGGAGGAACTGAAGCTTTCTTT.

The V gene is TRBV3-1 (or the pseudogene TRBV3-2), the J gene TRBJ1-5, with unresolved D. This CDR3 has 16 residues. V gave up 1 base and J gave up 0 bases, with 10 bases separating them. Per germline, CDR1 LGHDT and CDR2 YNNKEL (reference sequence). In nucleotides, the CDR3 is TGTGCCAGCAGCCAAGGAGGCAGCCATAGCAATCAGCCCCAGCATTTT. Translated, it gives CASSQGGSHSNQPQHF.

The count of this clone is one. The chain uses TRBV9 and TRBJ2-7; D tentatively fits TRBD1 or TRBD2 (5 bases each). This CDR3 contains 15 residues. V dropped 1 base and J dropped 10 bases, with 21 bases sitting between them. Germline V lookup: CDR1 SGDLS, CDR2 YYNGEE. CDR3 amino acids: CASSVYGTPGEEQYF. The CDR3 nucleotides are TGTGCCAGCAGCGTATACGGGACGCCGGGTGAGGAACAGTACTTC.

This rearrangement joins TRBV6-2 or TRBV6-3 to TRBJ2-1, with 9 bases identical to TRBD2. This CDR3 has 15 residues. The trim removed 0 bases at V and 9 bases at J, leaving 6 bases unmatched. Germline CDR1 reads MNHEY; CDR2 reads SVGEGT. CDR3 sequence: CASSYSAGGRSEQFF. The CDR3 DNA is TGTGCCAGCAGTTACTCAGCGGGGGGCCGAAGTGAGCAGTTCTTC.

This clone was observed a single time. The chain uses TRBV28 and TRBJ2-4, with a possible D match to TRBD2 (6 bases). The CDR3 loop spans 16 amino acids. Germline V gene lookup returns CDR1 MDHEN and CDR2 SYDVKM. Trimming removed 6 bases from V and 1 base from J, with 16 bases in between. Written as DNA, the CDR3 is TGTGCCAGCAGCGATCCTCGGAGGGAGGCCAAAAACATTCAGTACTTC. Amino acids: CASSDPRREAKNIQYF.

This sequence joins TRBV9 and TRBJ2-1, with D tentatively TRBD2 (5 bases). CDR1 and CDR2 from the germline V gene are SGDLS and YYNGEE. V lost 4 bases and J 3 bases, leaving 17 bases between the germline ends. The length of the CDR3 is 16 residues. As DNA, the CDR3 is TGTGCCAGCAGCCCCGATTGGGCAGGACTCTACAATGAGCAGTTCTTC. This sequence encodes CASSPDWAGLYNEQFF.

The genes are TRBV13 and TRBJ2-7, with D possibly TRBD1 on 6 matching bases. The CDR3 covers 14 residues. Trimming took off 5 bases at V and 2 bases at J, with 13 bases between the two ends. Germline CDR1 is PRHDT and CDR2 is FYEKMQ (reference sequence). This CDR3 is CASSPGTRPYEQYF. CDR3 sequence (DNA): TGTGCCAGCAGCCCCGGGACACGACCCTACGAGCAGTACTTC.